The TCR beta chain under discussion was sequenced for a study of human CD8 memory T cell subsets (dated by TCRdb to 2018 to 2021). About the full investigation: The clonal relationships among stem-like (TSTEM), progenitor exhausted-like (TPEX) and effector memory CD8+ T cell subsets were assessed by comparing the TCRbeta repertoires of these subsets. Over five donors each provided TSTEM, TPEX and effector memory subsets, from which TCRbeta repertoires were obtained.

The CDR3 spans 15 residues, from the cysteine through the phenylalanine. The entry carries no DNA sequence. The germline V gene gives CDR1 as MGHDK and CDR2 as SYGVNS. Peripheral blood mononuclear cells were isolated from healthy donor buffy coats by density gradient separation. The study enriched total CD8+ T cells through negative magnetic separation using EasySep or MojoSort CD8+ T cell isolation kits. An RNeasy Mini Kit was used to extract total RNA from duplicate vials of over 130,000 sorted CD8+ T cells per subset. The PBMCs were used either fresh or after being cryopreserved in fetal bovine serum with around 10% DMSO. CD8+ T cell subsets were sorted to purity by fluorescence-activated cell sorting on a FACSAria III. Study-level results and caveats: Normalized Shannon-Wiener diversity was similarly high in TSTEM and TPEX subsets, while effector memory subsets were less diverse by comparison. Sequencing was limited to TCRbeta chains, and the repertoire comparisons were based on about six donors analyzed with paired t-tests and Bonferroni correction. Based on Chao1 estimates, TSTEM subsets appeared to have greater repertoire diversity than TPEX subsets, which could potentially reflect a broader range of specificities. The stem-like TSTEM and TPEX subsets each shared clonotypes with effector memory cells, but the TSTEM and TPEX repertoires had minimal overlap with each other, suggesting distinct antigen spectra.

Its frequency places this clonotype as medium-sized (0.01 to 0.1%); no count is recorded. The specificity of this receptor is unknown. A Human TCR Profiling Kit was used to prepare UMI-labeled 5' RACE TCRbeta libraries. Every TCRbeta library was prepared in parallel with an identical number of PCR cycles. In the source study's methods: The number of functional CDR3beta clonotypes in each TCRbeta library ranged from roughly 3,000 to 20,000. UMI extraction and consensus assembly used MIGEC 1.2.9, requiring at least three reads per UMI. MiXCR 3.0.3 was used to extract in-frame CDR3beta repertoires. Diversity metrics were computed in VDJtools 1.2.1 after downsampling each sample to 42,000 randomly selected UMIs. For each sample pair, the repertoire overlap metrics D, R and F2 were calculated in VDJtools using the top 3,000 clones. The reads, reprocessed by TCRdb, yield one row per CDR3 protein sequence and no DNA. Here the V and J calls rest on TCRdb's processing, not on the authors' analysis. This sample's table contains fewer than 10,000 distinct CDR3 sequences. The ten biggest clones cover roughly 22% of the sample.

In this chain, TRBV25-1 is recombined with TRBJ1-1; TCRdb lists TRBD1, though no DNA is available to test this call. The sequenced sample consisted of CD8+ T cells from PBMCs. The TCR was taken from a human donor in good health. The CDR3 loop reads CASSDNRETNTEAFF. Reference TRBV25-1 and TRBJ1-1 proteins supply the regions before and after the CDR3; the full variable domain is: EADIYQTPRYLVIGTGKKITLECSQTMGHDKMYWYQQDPGMELHLIHYSYGVNSTEKGDLSSESTVSRIRTEHFPLTLESARPSHTSQYLCASSDNRETNTEAFFGQGTRLTVV.